This passage covers 3 T cell receptor beta chains from one sample sequenced in a study of blood T cell repertoires in COVID-19. Profiling relied on immunoSEQ multiplex PCR, and the TCRdb table lists in-frame clones only, not all of them. The sample carries 250,000 or so clones, around 93% recorded once. Material: PBMCs or T cells enriched from blood (not recorded which). All receptors derive from a man aged 40-49 years who had been exposed to COVID-19.

This chain joins TRBV5-5 and TRBJ1-1; maybe TRBD1 (5 bases). Germline V CDR1 and CDR2: SGHKS, YYEKEE (reference sequence). Between the trimmed V and J ends, which lost 3 bases and 0 bases, there was a span of 12 bases. The CDR3 has 15 residues. The CDR3 region is CASSWGQNLNTEAFF. The CDR3 DNA is TGTGCCAGCAGCTGGGGCCAGAACTTGAACACTGAAGCTTTCTTT.

J is TRBJ1-2 and V is TRBV29-1; D is possibly TRBD1 (5 bases). CDR3 size: 16 residues. V was shortened by 1 base and J by 3 bases, with 18 bases between the two germline ends. CDR1 and CDR2 from the germline V gene are SQVTM and ANQGSEA. The CDR3 spells CSVEGWVSGADYGYTF. The CDR3 DNA reads as TGCAGCGTTGAAGGGTGGGTAAGCGGGGCCGACTATGGCTACACCTTC.

This chain links TRBV5-4 with TRBJ2-7; weak D call: TRBD1 (5 bases). V lost 2 bases and J lost 4, with 10 bases in between. CDR3 length: 13 residues. In germline, CDR1 is SGHNT, CDR2 YYREEE (reference sequence). The CDR3 spells CASSLTGGYEQYF. The CDR3 DNA reads TGTGCCAGCAGCTTAACAGGTGGTTACGAGCAGTACTTC. The full variable domain, in which reference TRBV5-4 and TRBJ2-7 provide the parts outside the CDR3, is ETGVTQSPTHLIKTRGQQVTLRCSSQSGHNTVSWYQQALGQGPQFIFQYYREEENGRGNFPPRFSGLQFPNYSSELNVNALELDDSALYLCASSLTGGYEQYFGPGTRLTVT.